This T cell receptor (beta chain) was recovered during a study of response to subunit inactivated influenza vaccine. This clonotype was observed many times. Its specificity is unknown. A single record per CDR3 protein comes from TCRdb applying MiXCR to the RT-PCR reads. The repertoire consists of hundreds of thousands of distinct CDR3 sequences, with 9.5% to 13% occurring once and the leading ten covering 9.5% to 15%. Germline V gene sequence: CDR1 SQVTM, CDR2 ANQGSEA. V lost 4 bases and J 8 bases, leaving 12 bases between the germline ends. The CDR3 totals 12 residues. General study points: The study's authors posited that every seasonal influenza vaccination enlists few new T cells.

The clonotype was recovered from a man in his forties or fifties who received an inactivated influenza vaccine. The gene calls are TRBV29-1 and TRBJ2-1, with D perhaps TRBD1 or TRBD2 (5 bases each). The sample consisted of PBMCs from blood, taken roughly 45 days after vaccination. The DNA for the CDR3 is TGCAGCGTTGTGGGGACCTGGGATGAGCAGTTCTTC. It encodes CSVVGTWDEQFF.